This section outlines one T cell receptor beta chain sequence together with its context. The antigen it binds to is not known. No base quality values were provided; no much bigger clone lies one nucleotide off. CDR1 is given as LGHNT and CDR2 as FRNRAP, both from the germline V gene. V loses 1 base at its end and J loses 4 bases; junction bases beyond the gene matches: 6. Spanning cysteine to phenylalanine, the CDR3 consists of 15 amino acids. Only the CDR3 DNA stays, 45 bases, in frame from base 1. The immunoSEQ Assay, a bias-controlled multiplex PCR, was used to amplify TCRbeta CDR3 regions from genomic DNA. Per the original workflow: The number of nucleated cells in each sample was estimated by amplification of reference gene primers within the assay. To quantify the absolute abundance of each unique TCRbeta CDR3 rearrangement, sequence reads were collapsed and filtered. For each sample, productive Simpson clonality was calculated as the square root of Simpson's diversity index over productive rearrangements. The source is immuneACCESS, and TCRdb retained only in-frame sequences with V and J called. Part of the clones is not carried over; for the studies checked, unresolved V genes explain less than half of this, and the remainder is unexplained. The V and J calls and clone size are taken from that table; D and trimming were inferred from the DNA. The sample table contains around 250,000 clones; only one count was recorded for over 75% of them. Around 9.8% of the sample is held by the ten biggest clonotypes.

In the prospective study, participants were 18 to 89 years old, resided in approximately 22 geographic areas of the United States, and were enrolled through a virtual design. In the prospective study, participants were assigned to cohorts based on the clinical history participants reported in a screening survey and a study questionnaire. In the prospective study, mobile phlebotomists collected whole blood, serum and a nasopharyngeal or oropharyngeal swab from each participant. Over an approximately two-month period, participants in the prospective study had the option of providing additional blood draws and questionnaires. Before DNA extraction, blood samples from the prospective study were shipped at room temperature or frozen. This specimen belongs to a study of blood T cell repertoires in COVID-19 (dated by TCRdb to about 2020). Some background on the complete study: Samples from collaborators originated in the United States, Italy and Spain and spanned both the acute and convalescent phases of COVID-19. The samples were drawn from two sources: the first 160 participants of the ongoing ImmuneRACE study, and 1,254 subjects contributed by 6 global collaborators. Deeply sampled blood TCRbeta repertoires from subjects exposed to, actively infected with, or recovered from COVID-19 were included in the dataset. A de-identified subject ID, COVID-19 status, age in years and sex were almost always included in the sample metadata. The repertoires were released in a freely available public database meant as a resource for research on the immune response to SARS-CoV-2. Where available, HLA class I and class II types were taken from metadata supplied by the sample provider and were not determined by assay-based typing. The material from the prospective study consisted of cDNA or gDNA derived from T cells, B-cell-depleted T cells, or PBMCs. Summary of the overall study and its limitations: How much clinical and demographic metadata was included differed by source and by participant, and the metadata was provided uncurated.

The receptor was isolated from a woman in her fifties or sixties with acute COVID-19. The sequenced sample consisted of PBMCs or T cells enriched from blood (not recorded which). This sequence uses TRBV12-5 and TRBJ1-1; 7 bases in the middle match TRBD1. The CDR3 protein: CASGLDRDRATEAFF. The DNA is as follows: TGTGCTAGTGGTTTGGACCGAGACAGGGCCACTGAAGCTTTCTTT.